This is a list of T cell receptor beta chains from one sample in a study of T cells in Graves' hyperthyroidism and ophthalmopathy. TCRdb independently ran MiXCR on the multiplex PCR reads; one entry per CDR3 protein. Of some 320,000 distinct CDR3 sequences listed, approximately 13% are singletons. The sequenced sample was blood. All receptors derive from a woman between 35 and 50 years old with Graves' ophthalmopathy. CDR3s include the opening cysteine and the closing phenylalanine or tryptophan. A D gene is named only where the DNA matches it firmly. Rows give clone size only sometimes, using once, few, many, or a class for an expanded clone.

TRBV28	TRBJ1-6	few	NA	TGTGCCAGCAGTCAAACCCAGGGTTTATCCTATAATTCACCCCTCCACTTT	CASSQTQGLSYNSPLHF
TRBV2	TRBJ2-1	many	NA	TGTGCCAGCAACTCAGCAGGGGTAACCTACAATGAGCAGTTCTTC	CASNSAGVTYNEQFF
TRBV5-1	TRBJ2-2	NA	NA	TGCGCCAGCAGCCCCACGGCCAGGCTCACCGGGGAGCTGTTTTTT	CASSPTARLTGELFF
TRBV20-1	TRBJ2-1	NA	NA	TGCAGTGCTAGAGATCAGAGACTCTACAATGAGCAGTTCTTC	CSARDQRLYNEQFF
TRBV6-1	TRBJ2-2	few	TRBD2	TGTGCCAGCAGTGACGCTCCTTTGCTAGCGGGGGGGGCTAACACCGGGGAGCTGTTTTTT	CASSDAPLLAGGANTGELFF
TRBV4-1	TRBJ1-2	NA	NA	TGCGCCAGCAGCCACGCAGGCTACACCTTC	CASSHAGYTF
TRBV6-1	TRBJ2-5	many	TRBD2	TGTGCCAGCAGTTCCTTAGCGGGAGGTAACCAAGAGACCCAGTACTTC	CASSSLAGGNQETQYF
TRBV24-1	TRBJ2-5	many	NA	TGTGCCACCAGTGATCCGAGGGGATTTGGAGAGACCCAGTACTTC	CATSDPRGFGETQYF
TRBV5-1	TRBJ2-6	few	NA	TGCGCCAGCAGCTTATCCGTGGACTGGGCCAACGTCCTGACTTTC	CASSLSVDWANVLTF
TRBV6-1	TRBJ1-5	many	NA	TGTGCCAGCAGTGAAGGGTTAACAAAAAGCAATCAGCCCCAGCATTTT	CASSEGLTKSNQPQHF
TRBV27	TRBJ2-5	few	NA	TGTGCCAGCAGTTGGTATGCGACAGGCTGGCAAGAGACCCAGTACTTC	CASSWYATGWQETQYF
TRBV20-1	TRBJ1-4	NA	TRBD1	TGCAGTGCTAGCCACGCCGGGACAGGGAATGAAAAACTGTTTTTT	CSASHAGTGNEKLFF
TRBV3-1	TRBJ2-3	few	TRBD2	TGTGCCAGCAGCCAAGCTGGATTAGCGGGAGTTATCACAGATACGCAGTATTTT	CASSQAGLAGVITDTQYF
TRBV2	TRBJ2-3	many	TRBD2	TGTGCCAGCAGTGGGTCCAGCGGGGGGCCTCCCGATACGCAGTATTTT	CASSGSSGGPPDTQYF
TRBV5-4	TRBJ1-3	NA	NA	TGTGCCAGCAGCATAACCAGCTCTGGAAACACCATATATTTT	CASSITSSGNTIYF
TRBV6-1	TRBJ1-1	many	TRBD1	TGTGCCAGCAGTCCTCGGGACAGGGGGCTTGGCACTGAAGCTTTCTTT	CASSPRDRGLGTEAFF
TRBV11-3	TRBJ2-1	few	TRBD2	TGTGCCAGCAGCTCAAATAGCGGGAGCCCCAATGAGCAGTTCTTC	CASSSNSGSPNEQFF
TRBV20-1	TRBJ2-1	NA	TRBD2	TGCAGTGCCCACACATTCCGGACTAGCGGGAGCAGCTACAATGAGCAGTTCTTC	CSAHTFRTSGSSYNEQFF
TRBV7-8	TRBJ2-2	many	TRBD2	TGTGCCAGCAGCTCCACTAGCGGGAGGTACACCGGGGAGCTGTTTTTT	CASSSTSGRYTGELFF
TRBV11-2	TRBJ2-7	NA	TRBD2	TGTGCCAGCAGCCCCGGGACTAGCTTCTACGAGCAGTACTTC	CASSPGTSFYEQYF
TRBV7-9	TRBJ2-1	many	NA	TGTGCCAGCAGCTTGGGGGACTCCCAGTTCTTC	CASSLGDSQFF
TRBV28	TRBJ2-2	many	NA	TGTGCCAGCAGGGGAGCCATGTCCGGGGAGCTGTTTTTT	CASRGAMSGELFF
TRBV5-6	TRBJ1-5	NA	NA	TGTGCCAGCAGCTCCGGAACAGGGTCGCGCAATCAGCCCCAGCATTTT	CASSSGTGSRNQPQHF
TRBV29-1	TRBJ2-3	many	TRBD2	TGCAGCGTCCGACTAGCACCCCGCGGGACAGATACGCAGTATTTT	CSVRLAPRGTDTQYF
TRBV10-3	TRBJ1-5	NA	TRBD1	TGTGCCATCAGTGAAGGACAGGAGGGTCAGCCCCAGCATTTT	CAISEGQEGQPQHF
TRBV5-6	TRBJ2-3	NA	TRBD1	TGTGCCAGCAGCTGGACAGGGGTCACAGATACGCAGTATTTT	CASSWTGVTDTQYF
TRBV9	TRBJ2-1	many	TRBD2	TGTGCCAGCAGCGTAGCGGGAGGAATCTACAATGAGCAGTTCTTC	CASSVAGGIYNEQFF
TRBV2	TRBJ2-5	many	TRBD2	TGTGCCAGCAGTTTCAGGACTAGCGGGGTTCGTGGGTACCAAGAGACCCAGTACTTC	CASSFRTSGVRGYQETQYF
TRBV7-9	TRBJ2-3	many	NA	TGTGCCAGCAGCCCCTCCGGCCCCCTGGGGGATACGCAGTATTTT	CASSPSGPLGDTQYF
TRBV7-2	TRBJ2-1	NA	TRBD1	TGTGCCAGCACCTTAGGGCGGACAGGGCAGGGTGAGCAGTTCTTC	CASTLGRTGQGEQFF
TRBV6-4	TRBJ1-1	NA	NA	TGTGCCAGCAGTGAAGTGGCTCACACTGAAGCTTTCTTT	CASSEVAHTEAFF
TRBV6-1	TRBJ2-1	many	NA	TGTGCCAGCAGTTTCGCTAAGGAAGCGGACAATGAGCAGTTCTTC	CASSFAKEADNEQFF
TRBV20-1	TRBJ2-3	NA	TRBD2	TGCAGTGCCGGGACTAGCGGGGGCACAGATACGCAGTATTTT	CSAGTSGGTDTQYF
TRBV3-1	TRBJ2-3	many	NA	TGTGCCAGCATATCGAAAGGACAAGGTGCGCAGTATTTT	CASISKGQGAQYF
TRBV5-1	TRBJ2-7	NA	NA	TGCGCCAGCAGCTTGGGGATCGACCTGCCCGAGCAGTACTTC	CASSLGIDLPEQYF